This record concerns one T cell receptor (beta chain) sequence. What it recognizes is unknown. TCRdb keeps only in-frame clones here, not all; method: immunoSEQ multiplex PCR. The sample holds around 18,000 clones, 72% seen once. This specimen comes from a study of T cells in narcolepsy. V was cut by 3 bases and J by 2 bases, with 10 bases left in between. CDR3 length: 14 amino acids. The germline V gene encodes CDR1 SEHNR and CDR2 FQNEAQ (reference sequence). Study-wide results and limits: HCRT-specific and TRIB2-specific autoreactive clonotypes appeared among same-patient CSF and blood CD4+ clonotypes. Blood of same and different patients, but not healthy controls, reportedly held recurring autoreactive clonotypes.

The sample was CD45RA- memory CD8+ T cells from PBMCs. The source is a human donor with narcolepsy. This chain links TRBV7-9 with TRBJ2-5, with D possibly matching TRBD1 (6 bases). The CDR3 nucleotides are TGTGCCAGCAGCTTCGGACAGTTACAAGAGACCCAGTACTTC. This translates into CASSFGQLQETQYF.